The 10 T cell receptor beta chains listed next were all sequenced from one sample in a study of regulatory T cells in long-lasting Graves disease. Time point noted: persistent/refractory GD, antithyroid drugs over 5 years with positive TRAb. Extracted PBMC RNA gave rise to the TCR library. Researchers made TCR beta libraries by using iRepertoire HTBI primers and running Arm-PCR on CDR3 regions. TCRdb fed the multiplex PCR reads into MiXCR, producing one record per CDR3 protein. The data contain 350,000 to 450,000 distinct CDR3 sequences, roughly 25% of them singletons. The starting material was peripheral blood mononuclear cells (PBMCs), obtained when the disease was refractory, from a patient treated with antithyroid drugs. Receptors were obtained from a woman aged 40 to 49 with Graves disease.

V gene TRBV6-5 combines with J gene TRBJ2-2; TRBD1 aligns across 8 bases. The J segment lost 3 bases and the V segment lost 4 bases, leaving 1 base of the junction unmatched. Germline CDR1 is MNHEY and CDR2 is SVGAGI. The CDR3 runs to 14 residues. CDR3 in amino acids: CASSSRGHTGELFF. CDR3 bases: TGTGCCAGCAGTTCCAGGGGGCACACCGGGGAGCTGTTTTTT.

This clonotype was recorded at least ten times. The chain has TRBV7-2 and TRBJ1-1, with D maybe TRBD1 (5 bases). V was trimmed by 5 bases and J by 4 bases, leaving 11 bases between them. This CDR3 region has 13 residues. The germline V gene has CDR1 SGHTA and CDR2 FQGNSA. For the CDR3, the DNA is TGTGCCAGCAGCACGCAGGGTGGCACTGAAGCTTTCTTT. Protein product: CASSTQGGTEAFF.

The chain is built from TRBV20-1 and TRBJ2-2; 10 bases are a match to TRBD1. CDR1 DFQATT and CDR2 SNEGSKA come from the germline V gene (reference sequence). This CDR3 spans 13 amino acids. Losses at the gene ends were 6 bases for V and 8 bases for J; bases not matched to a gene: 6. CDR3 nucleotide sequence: TGCAGTGCCCGACAGGGGGCGGGTGGGGAGCTGTTTTTT. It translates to CSARQGAGGELFF.

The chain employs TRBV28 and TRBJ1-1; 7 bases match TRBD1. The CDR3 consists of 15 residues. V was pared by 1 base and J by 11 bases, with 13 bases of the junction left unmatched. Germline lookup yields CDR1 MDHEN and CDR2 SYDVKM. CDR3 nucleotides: TGTGCCAGCAGTTTATCCCCAGGAGCAGGGGGTACGGCTTTCTTT. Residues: CASSLSPGAGGTAFF.

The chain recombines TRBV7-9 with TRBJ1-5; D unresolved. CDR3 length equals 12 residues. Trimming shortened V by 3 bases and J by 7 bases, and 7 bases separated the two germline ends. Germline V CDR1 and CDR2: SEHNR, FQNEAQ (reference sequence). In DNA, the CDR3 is TGTGCCAGCAGCTTTGGTGGACAGCCCCAGCATTTT. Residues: CASSFGGQPQHF.

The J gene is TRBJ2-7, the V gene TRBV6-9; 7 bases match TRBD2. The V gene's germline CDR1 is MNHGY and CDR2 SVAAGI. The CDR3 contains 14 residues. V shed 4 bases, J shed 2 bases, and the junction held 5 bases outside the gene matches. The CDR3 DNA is TGTGCCAGCAGTTTTACCGGGACTACCTACGAGCAGTACTTC. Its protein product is CASSFTGTTYEQYF.

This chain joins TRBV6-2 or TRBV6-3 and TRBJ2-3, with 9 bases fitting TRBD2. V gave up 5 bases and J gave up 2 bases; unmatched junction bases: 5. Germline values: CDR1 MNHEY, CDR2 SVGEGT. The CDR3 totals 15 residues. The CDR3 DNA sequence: TGTGCCAGCAGTGAAGCTAGCGGGACCACAGATACGCAGTATTTT. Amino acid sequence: CASSEASGTTDTQYF.

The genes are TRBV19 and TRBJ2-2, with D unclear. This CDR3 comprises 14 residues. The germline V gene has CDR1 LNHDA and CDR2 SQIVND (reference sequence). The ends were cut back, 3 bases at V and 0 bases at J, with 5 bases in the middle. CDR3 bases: TGTGCCAGTAGTATGGCTCCGAACACCGGGGAGCTGTTTTTT. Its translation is CASSMAPNTGELFF.

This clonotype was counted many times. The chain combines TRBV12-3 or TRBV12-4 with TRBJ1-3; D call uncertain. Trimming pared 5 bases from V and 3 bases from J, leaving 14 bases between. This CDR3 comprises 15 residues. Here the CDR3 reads CASSPKRHFGNTIYF. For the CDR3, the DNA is TGTGCCAGCAGTCCCAAGAGACACTTTGGAAACACCATATATTTT.

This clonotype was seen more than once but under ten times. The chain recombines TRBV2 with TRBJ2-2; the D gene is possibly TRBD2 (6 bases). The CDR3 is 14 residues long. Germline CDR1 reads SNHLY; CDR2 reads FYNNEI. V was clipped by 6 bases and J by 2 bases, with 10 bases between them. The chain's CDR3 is CASSRDFNTGELFF. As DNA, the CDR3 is TGTGCCAGCAGCCGGGACTTCAACACCGGGGAGCTGTTTTTT.